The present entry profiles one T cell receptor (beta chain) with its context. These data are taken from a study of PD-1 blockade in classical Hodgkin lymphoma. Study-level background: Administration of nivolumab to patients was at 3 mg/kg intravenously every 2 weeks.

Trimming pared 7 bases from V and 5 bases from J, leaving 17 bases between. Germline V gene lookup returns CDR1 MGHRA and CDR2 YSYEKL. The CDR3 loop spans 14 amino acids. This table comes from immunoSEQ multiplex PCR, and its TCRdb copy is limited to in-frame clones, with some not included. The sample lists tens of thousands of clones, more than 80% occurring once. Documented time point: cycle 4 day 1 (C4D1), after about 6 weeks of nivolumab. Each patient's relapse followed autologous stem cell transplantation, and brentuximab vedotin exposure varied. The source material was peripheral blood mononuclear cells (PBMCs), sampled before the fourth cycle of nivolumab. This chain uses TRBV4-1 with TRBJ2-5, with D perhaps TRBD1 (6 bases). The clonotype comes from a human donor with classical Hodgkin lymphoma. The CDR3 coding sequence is TGCGCCAGCAAAAGTATAGGGGGTGGGGAGACCCAGTACTTC. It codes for CASKSIGGGETQYF.